This TCR beta chain came from a study of cytomegalovirus exposure and HLA in healthy donors. Overall study: Sequencing of around 200 million T cells in an earlier analysis found some 100 million unique TCR beta sequences.

Participants comprised healthy donors of bone marrow. The V gene lost 5 bases and the J gene lost 6 bases, with 5 bases spanning the gap. The CDR3 is 11 amino acids. Germline CDR1 is WSHSY and CDR2 is SAAADI. With 60 Vbeta and 13 Jbeta primers, the PCR was carried out. Clones were read by immunoSEQ multiplex PCR, and TCRdb kept only the in-frame ones, dropping some. The sample lists around 120,000 clones, over 60% occurring once. With regard to this clone: Antigen: not known.

Findings and caveats of the study: Sequencing had likely introduced a cluster of highly shared sequence variants as an artifact.

This receptor was taken from a female donor in good health and CMV-seropositive. Sequenced sample: PBMCs. The genes are TRBV10-2 and TRBJ2-1, with D perhaps matching TRBD1 (5 bases). The CDR3 DNA sequence: TGCGCCAGCAGTAGGGGCAATGAGCAGTTCTTC. Its protein is CASSRGNEQFF.